This T cell receptor beta chain was profiled in a study of T cell changes during pregnancy in multiple sclerosis. Sequencing used immunoSEQ multiplex PCR; TCRdb keeps in-frame clones, though not all of them. The table has about 40,000 clones, approximately 92% seen once. The clonotype was recovered from a female donor with multiple sclerosis, enrolled in a pregnancy study. Sequenced material: CD4+ T cells from peripheral blood mononuclear cells, taken in the third trimester of pregnancy.

Here the CDR3 DNA reads TGTGCCAGCAGCAAAACTAGCGGGAGTAACACAGATACGCAGTATTTT. It codes for CASSKTSGSNTDTQYF. The rearrangement joins TRBV7-9 to TRBJ2-3; 11 positions agree with TRBD2. The junction had 6 bases not matched to a gene; V was cut back by 5 bases and J by 2 bases. The germline CDR1 and CDR2 sequences are SEHNR and FQNEAQ (reference sequence). This CDR3 contains 16 residues.